These 5 T cell receptor beta chains were all obtained from the same sample, sequenced in a study of cytomegalovirus exposure and HLA in healthy donors. Both 60 Vbeta primers and 13 Jbeta primers went into the PCR. The assay was immunoSEQ multiplex PCR, and TCRdb's table has in-frame clones only and misses some. Seen here are approximately 150,000 clones, 75% observed once, and the top ten hold less than 3%. The sequencing sample was made of PBMCs. Every receptor here comes from a female donor in good health and CMV-seronegative.

Remarks on this clone: Compared with germline, one end of the junction differs, possibly owing to a read error. The chain combines TRBV13 with TRBJ2-1; 10 nucleotides agree with TRBD2. The V gene's germline CDR1 is PRHDT and CDR2 FYEKMQ (reference sequence). The CDR3 sequence is 15 residues long. CDR3 in amino acids: CDSSRGAGGSNEQFF. As DNA, the CDR3 is TGTGACAGCAGCAGGGGAGCGGGAGGGTCCAATGAGCAGTTCTTC.

V is TRBV7-2 and J is TRBJ1-2; 11 nucleotides line up with TRBD1. From germline, CDR1 is SGHTA and CDR2 FQGNSA. CDR3 size: 14 residues. V was pared by 4 bases and J by 6 bases, with 4 bases of the junction left unmatched. CDR3 sequence reads: CASSSLGQGDGYTF. In DNA form, the CDR3 reads TGTGCCAGCAGCTCGTTGGGACAGGGGGATGGCTACACCTTC. Variable domain in full (rest from reference TRBV7-2 and TRBJ1-2): GAGVSQSPSNKVTEKGKDVELRCDPISGHTALYWYRQSLGQGLEFLIYFQGNSAPDKSGLPSDRFSAERTGGSVSTLTIQRTQQEDSAVYLCASSSLGQGDGYTFGSGTRLTVV.

This clone came up a few times. The chain links TRBV19 to TRBJ2-7, with 8 bases lining up with TRBD1. The CDR3 is 13 amino acids. The germline CDR1 and CDR2 sequences are LNHDA and SQIVND (reference sequence). Trimming took 7 bases from V and 1 from J; bases not matched to a gene: 3. CDR3 loop: CASTQGASYEQYF. CDR3 DNA sequence: TGTGCCAGTACCCAGGGGGCTTCCTACGAGCAGTACTTC.

The chain joins TRBV11-2 to TRBJ2-7, with 11 bases matching TRBD2. The CDR3 spans 15 residues. CDR1 and CDR2 (germline): SGHAT, FQNNGV. Losses at the gene ends were 5 bases for V and 4 bases for J; bases not matched to a gene: 7. CDR3 DNA: TGTGCCAGCAGCGCCACTAGCGGGAGTTGGTACGAGCAGTACTTC. Encoded protein: CASSATSGSWYEQYF. Using reference TRBV11-2 and TRBJ2-7 for the parts outside the CDR3, the full variable domain is EAGVAQSPRYKIIEKRQSVAFWCNPISGHATLYWYQQILGQGPKLLIQFQNNGVVDDSQLPKDRFSAERLKGVDSTLKIQPAKLEDSAVYLCASSATSGSWYEQYFGPGTRLTVT.

This clone appeared a few times. The chain recombines TRBV19 with TRBJ1-5; D is perhaps TRBD1 (6 bases). CDR3 size: 15 residues. V lost 5 bases and J lost 2, with 13 bases in between. Looked up from germline, CDR1 is LNHDA and CDR2 is SQIVND (reference sequence). Written as DNA, the CDR3 is TGTGCCAGTAGTTTATCACAGGGCCGCAATCAGCCCCAGCATTTT. It translates to CASSLSQGRNQPQHF.